The 16 T cell receptor beta chains presented below share a single source sample, sequenced in a study of T cells in Graves' hyperthyroidism and ophthalmopathy (dated by TCRdb to between 2018 and 2021). The library was produced with multiplex PCR. The reads were generated on an Illumina HiSeq 2000. The TCR beta CDR3 regions were amplified from RNA transcripts. The TCR CDR3 was subjected to a first round of RT-PCR using the HTBI primer set and the Qiagen OneStep RT-PCR kit. The public reads were run again by TCRdb, first through fastp at Q25 and then through MiXCR, and only productive beta chains were kept. For every CDR3 protein sequence, its rows merge into one entry that carries the most common genes and DNA. This sample has around 540,000 distinct CDR3 sequences in its table, and roughly 46% of those were observed once. Nearly 8.5% of the sample goes to the ten largest clones. The sequencing sample was made of peripheral blood or thyroid tissue (not recorded which). The receptors derive from a woman under 30 with Graves' hyperthyroidism. Donor details come from another sample of the same person, matched by shared clones.

This clonotype was detected a few times. The chain joins TRBV12-3 or TRBV12-4 to TRBJ2-7, with a possible D match to TRBD1 (6 bases). V was shortened by 1 base and J by 3 bases, with 10 bases between the two germline ends. This CDR3 has 14 residues. As DNA, the CDR3 is TGTGCCAGCAGTTTAGTGGACAGTGTCTACGAGCAGTACTTC. Translated: CASSLVDSVYEQYF.

The J gene is TRBJ2-5, the V gene TRBV7-6; the D gene is possibly TRBD2 (7 bases). The CDR3 runs 16 residues. Per the germline V gene, CDR1 is SGHVS and CDR2 is FNYEAQ. V lost 1 base and J lost 5, with 17 bases in between. In DNA, the CDR3 is TGTGCCAGCAGCTTAGATCTAGCGGTGGGGGCGGAGACCCAGTACTTC. It encodes CASSLDLAVGAETQYF.

The chain couples TRBV10-3 to TRBJ1-3; tentatively, D is TRBD1 (5 bases). This CDR3 is 12 amino acids long. Deletions cut 10 bases from V and 4 bases from J, with 11 bases between. Germline V gives CDR1 ENHRY, CDR2 SYGVKD. CDR3 DNA: TGTGCCACGGGGGGGGTAGGAAACACCATATATTTT. As protein: CATGGVGNTIYF.

This chain connects TRBV7-9 to TRBJ1-5; D gene unclear. The CDR3 spans 16 residues. V was cut by 5 bases and J by 4 bases, with 18 bases left in between. Per the germline V gene, CDR1 is SEHNR and CDR2 is FQNEAQ (reference sequence). As DNA, the CDR3 is TGTGCCAGCAGCCTTGGTGATCCCGGCCCAAATCAGCCCCAGCATTTT. It yields the protein CASSLGDPGPNQPQHF.

This chain connects TRBV7-6 to TRBJ1-1; weak D call: TRBD1 (6 bases). The germline CDR1 and CDR2 sequences are SGHVS and FNYEAQ. The CDR3 is 12 amino acids. V was cut by 5 bases and J by 5 bases, with 9 bases left in between. The CDR3 sequence: CASSRGETEAFF. CDR3 DNA: TGTGCCAGCAGCAGGGGGGAGACTGAAGCTTTCTTT.

This clonotype was observed a handful of times. This chain connects TRBV29-1 to TRBJ2-3, with TRBD2 as a possible D gene (5 bases). V was cut by 4 bases and J by 6 bases, with 14 bases left in between. The V gene's germline CDR1 is SQVTM and CDR2 ANQGSEA. The CDR3 spans 13 residues. For the CDR3, the DNA is TGCAGCGTTGCTAGAGGGCCGGGGGATACGCAGTATTTT. This sequence encodes CSVARGPGDTQYF.

Points on this clonotype: One junction end disagrees with the germline gene, perhaps due to a read error. The chain uses TRBV7-6 and TRBJ2-7, with D tentatively TRBD1 (5 bases). This CDR3 contains 15 residues. Germline assignment: CDR1 SGHVS and CDR2 FNYEAQ. The CDR3 nucleotides read TGCGCCAGCAGCCAAGTAATTGGCAGGGAATACGAGCAGTACTTC. This translates into CASSQVIGREYEQYF.

With respect to this clonotype: An end of the junction differs from the germline gene, which may be a read error. The chain couples TRBV2 to TRBJ2-7; a weak D match, TRBD2 (5 bases). CDR1 and CDR2 (germline): SNHLY, FYNNEI. This CDR3 contains 12 residues. CDR3 bases: TGTGCCAACAGTGAAGAGGGTAACGAGCAGTACTTC. Translated, it gives CANSEEGNEQYF. Full variable domain (remainder filled in from reference TRBV2 and TRBJ2-7): EPEVTQTPSHQVTQMGQEVILRCVPISNHLYFYWYRQILGQKVEFLVSFYNNEISEKSEIFDDQFSVERPDGSNFTLKIRSTKLEDSAMYFCANSEEGNEQYFGPGTRLTVT.

V gene TRBV10-3 combines with J gene TRBJ1-5, with TRBD1 identical over 11 bases. There are 16 residues in the CDR3. V dropped 4 bases and J dropped 6; count of bases not matched to a gene: 8. From germline, CDR1 is ENHRY and CDR2 SYGVKD. CDR3 coding DNA: TGTGCCATCAGTGCTCGTCCCGGGACAGGGGGTCAGCCCCAGCATTTT. As protein: CAISARPGTGGQPQHF.

J is TRBJ1-6 and V is TRBV12-3 or TRBV12-4, with D hard to call. The V and J ends lost 5 bases and 9 bases respectively, with 14 bases between them. The CDR3 sequence is 14 residues long. The CDR3 loop reads CASSPAPIGSPLHF. The CDR3 DNA reads as TGTGCCAGCAGTCCCGCCCCAATTGGTTCACCCCTCCACTTT.

V and J are TRBV2 and TRBJ1-5; weak D call: TRBD1 (6 bases). Trimming removed 5 bases from V and 5 bases from J, with 16 bases in between. The germline V gene encodes CDR1 SNHLY and CDR2 FYNNEI. The length of the CDR3 is 15 residues. CDR3: CASSKNRERDQPQHF. Here the CDR3 DNA reads TGTGCCAGCAGTAAGAACAGGGAACGGGATCAGCCCCAGCATTTT.

The chain has TRBV19 and TRBJ2-6; 11 bases line up with TRBD1. This CDR3 spans 18 amino acids. Germline CDR1 reads LNHDA; CDR2 reads SQIVND (reference sequence). J was trimmed by 1 base and V by 2 bases; bases with no gene match: 4. CDR3 loop: CASSIRGQGESGANVLTF. The DNA of the CDR3 is TGTGCCAGTAGTATAAGGGGACAGGGGGAATCTGGGGCCAACGTCCTGACTTTC.

The chain couples TRBV5-1 to TRBJ1-4; D is unresolved. V dropped 0 bases and J dropped 6 bases, with 12 bases sitting between them. Germline lookup yields CDR1 SGHRS and CDR2 YFSETQ. CDR3 length equals 15 residues. CDR3 in amino acids: CASSLGGPMDEKLFF. The CDR3 DNA follows: TGCGCCAGCAGCTTGGGAGGCCCAATGGATGAAAAACTGTTTTTT.

In regard to this clonotype: Lacking the conserved final phenylalanine or tryptophan, this CDR3 likely reflects a read error. V is TRBV20-1 and J is TRBJ2-5, with TRBD2 identical over 9 bases. This CDR3 contains 14 residues. The trim removed 3 bases at V and 5 bases at J, leaving 7 bases unmatched. Germline V gene data show CDR1 as DFQATT and CDR2 as SNEGSKA (reference sequence). In nucleotides, the CDR3 is TGCAGTGCTAGGGGCGGGAGGGCCTGGGAGACCCAGTACCTC. Translation gives CSARGGRAWETQYL.

The chain combines TRBV2 with TRBJ2-2, with unresolved D. Germline assignment: CDR1 SNHLY and CDR2 FYNNEI. This CDR3 contains 19 residues. The V and J ends lost 2 bases and 0 bases respectively, with 19 bases between them. DNA for the CDR3: TGTGCCAGCAGTGAACTCTACCGCAGCTTGGTAACGAACACCGGGGAGCTGTTTTTT. This sequence encodes CASSELYRSLVTNTGELFF.

This clonotype was seen repeatedly, ten times or more. The chain is built from TRBV7-8 and TRBJ2-5, with D hard to call. V dropped 0 bases and J dropped 3 bases, with 5 bases sitting between them. The CDR3 is 13 amino acids. Germline V gene sequence: CDR1 SGHVS, CDR2 FQNEAQ. The CDR3 here is CASSLASEETQYF. CDR3 sequence (DNA): TGTGCCAGCAGCTTAGCTAGTGAAGAGACCCAGTACTTC.